This record concerns one T cell receptor (beta chain) sequence. Its antigen is as yet unknown. This sample is drawn from a study of blood T cells in healthy people across ages. CDR1 is MGHRA and CDR2 is YSYEKL in the germline V gene. This CDR3 contains 11 residues. Trimming removed 6 bases at V and 10 bases at J, with 9 bases between. General observations from the study: Observed TCR beta diversity per million T cells went down as age went up. This fall followed a roughly linear course with age. Nothing was known about donor CMV status, and this possibly confounded expanded clonotype changes.

A J-beta primer mix and a sample-barcoded 5' primer were used in a second PCR of about 6 to 12 cycles. Every sample gave at least 2.5 million paired-end reads containing CDR3. MiXCR, run by TCRdb on the 5' RACE reads, gives a single entry per CDR3 protein. The table has 450,000 to 700,000 distinct CDR3 sequences, 25% to 30% seen once. The rearrangement links TRBV4-1 to TRBJ1-4; D gene unclear. This receptor was taken from a woman in her 70s in good health. Source material: blood. Written as DNA, the CDR3 is TGCGCCAGCAGTGTTGGAGGAAAACTGTTTTTT. Translated, it gives CASSVGGKLFF.